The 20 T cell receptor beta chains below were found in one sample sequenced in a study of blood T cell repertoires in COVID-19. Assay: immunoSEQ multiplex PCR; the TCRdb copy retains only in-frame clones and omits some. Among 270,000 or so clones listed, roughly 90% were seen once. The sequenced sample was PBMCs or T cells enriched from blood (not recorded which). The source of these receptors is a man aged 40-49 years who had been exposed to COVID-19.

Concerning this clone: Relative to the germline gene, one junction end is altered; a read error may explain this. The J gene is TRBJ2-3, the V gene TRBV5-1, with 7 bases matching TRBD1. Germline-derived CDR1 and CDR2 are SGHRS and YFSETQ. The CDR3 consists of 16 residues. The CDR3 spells CASRLGWDSPPDTQYF. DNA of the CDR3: TGCGCCAGCAGATTGGGGTGGGACAGCCCTCCAGATACGCAGTATTTT.

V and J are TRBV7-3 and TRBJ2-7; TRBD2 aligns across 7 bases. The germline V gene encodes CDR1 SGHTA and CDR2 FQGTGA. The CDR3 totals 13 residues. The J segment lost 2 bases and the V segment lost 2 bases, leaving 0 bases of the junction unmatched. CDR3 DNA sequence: TGTGCCAGCAGCTTAGGACTAGCCTACGAGCAGTACTTC. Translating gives CASSLGLAYEQYF.

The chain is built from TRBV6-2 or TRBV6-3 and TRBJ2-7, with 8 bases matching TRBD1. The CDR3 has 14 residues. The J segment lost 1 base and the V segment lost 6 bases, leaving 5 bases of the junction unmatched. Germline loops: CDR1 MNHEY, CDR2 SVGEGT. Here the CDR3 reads CASSPGQGSYEQYF. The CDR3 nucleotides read TGTGCCAGCAGCCCCGGACAGGGTTCCTACGAGCAGTACTTC.

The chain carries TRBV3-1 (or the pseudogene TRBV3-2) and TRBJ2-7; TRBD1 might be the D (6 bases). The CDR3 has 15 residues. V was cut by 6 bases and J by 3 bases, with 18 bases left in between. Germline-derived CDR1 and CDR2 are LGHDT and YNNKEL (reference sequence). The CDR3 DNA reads TGTGCCAGCAGTTACGGGACCGAGGGGGTCTACGAGCAGTACTTC. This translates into CASSYGTEGVYEQYF.

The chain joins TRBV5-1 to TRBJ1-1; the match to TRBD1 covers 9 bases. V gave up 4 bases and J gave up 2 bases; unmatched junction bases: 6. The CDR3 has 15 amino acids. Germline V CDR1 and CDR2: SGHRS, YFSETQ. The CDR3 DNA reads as TGCGCCAGCAGCGCACAGGGGGCGATTAACACTGAAGCTTTCTTT. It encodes CASSAQGAINTEAFF.

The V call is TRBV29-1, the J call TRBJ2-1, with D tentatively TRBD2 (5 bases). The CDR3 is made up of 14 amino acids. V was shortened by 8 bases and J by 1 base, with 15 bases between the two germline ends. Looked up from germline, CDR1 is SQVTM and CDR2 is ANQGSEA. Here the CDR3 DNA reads TGCAGCATACACCTCGAGGGATCCTACAATGAGCAGTTCTTC. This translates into CSIHLEGSYNEQFF.

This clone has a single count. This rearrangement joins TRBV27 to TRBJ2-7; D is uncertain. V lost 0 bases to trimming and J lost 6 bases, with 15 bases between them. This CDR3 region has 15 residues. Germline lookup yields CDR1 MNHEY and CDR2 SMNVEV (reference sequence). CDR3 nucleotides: TGTGCCAGCAGTTTATCCGTGTTGCGATCGGGCGAGCAGTACTTC. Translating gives CASSLSVLRSGEQYF.

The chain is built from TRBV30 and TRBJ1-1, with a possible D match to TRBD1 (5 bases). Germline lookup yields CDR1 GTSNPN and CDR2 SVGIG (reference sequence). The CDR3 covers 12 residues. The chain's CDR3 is CALMGGVTEAFF. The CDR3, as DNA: TGTGCTTTAATGGGGGGAGTGACTGAAGCTTTCTTT.

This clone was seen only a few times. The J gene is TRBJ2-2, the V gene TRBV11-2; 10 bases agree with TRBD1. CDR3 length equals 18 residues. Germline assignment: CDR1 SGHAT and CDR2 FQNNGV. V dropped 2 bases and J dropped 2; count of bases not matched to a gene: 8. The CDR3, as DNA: TGTGCCAGCAGCTTAAGGGGACAGGGGAATCTTAACACCGGGGAGCTGTTTTTT. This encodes CASSLRGQGNLNTGELFF.

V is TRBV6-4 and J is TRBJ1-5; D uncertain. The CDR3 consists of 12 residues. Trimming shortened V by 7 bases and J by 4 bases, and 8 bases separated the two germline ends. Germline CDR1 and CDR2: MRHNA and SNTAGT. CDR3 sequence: CASTQENQPQHF. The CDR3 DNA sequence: TGTGCCAGCACCCAGGAAAATCAGCCCCAGCATTTT.

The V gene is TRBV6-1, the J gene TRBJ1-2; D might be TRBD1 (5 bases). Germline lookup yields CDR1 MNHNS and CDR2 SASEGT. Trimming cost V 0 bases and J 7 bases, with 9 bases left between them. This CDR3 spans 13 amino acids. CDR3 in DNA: TGTGCCAGCAGTGAAGCCAGGGTTACTGGCTACACCTTC. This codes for CASSEARVTGYTF.

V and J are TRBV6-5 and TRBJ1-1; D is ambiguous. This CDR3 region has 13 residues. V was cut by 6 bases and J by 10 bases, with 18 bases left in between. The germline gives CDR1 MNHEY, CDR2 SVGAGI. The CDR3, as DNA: TGTGCCAGCAGAGAGCGGGAAATCCTCAGAGCTTTCTTT. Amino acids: CASREREILRAFF.

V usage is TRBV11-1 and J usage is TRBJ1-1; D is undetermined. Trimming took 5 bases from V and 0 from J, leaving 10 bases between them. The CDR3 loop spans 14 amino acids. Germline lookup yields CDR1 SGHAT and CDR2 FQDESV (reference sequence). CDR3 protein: CASSPYTVNTEAFF. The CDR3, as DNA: TGTGCCAGCAGCCCTTATACAGTGAACACTGAAGCTTTCTTT.

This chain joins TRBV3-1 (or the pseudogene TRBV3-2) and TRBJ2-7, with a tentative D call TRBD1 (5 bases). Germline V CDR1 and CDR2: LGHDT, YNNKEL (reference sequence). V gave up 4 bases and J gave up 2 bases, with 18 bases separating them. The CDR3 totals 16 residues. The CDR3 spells CASSLRDQGTAYEQYF. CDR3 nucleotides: TGTGCCAGCAGCCTCAGAGACCAGGGAACCGCCTACGAGCAGTACTTC.

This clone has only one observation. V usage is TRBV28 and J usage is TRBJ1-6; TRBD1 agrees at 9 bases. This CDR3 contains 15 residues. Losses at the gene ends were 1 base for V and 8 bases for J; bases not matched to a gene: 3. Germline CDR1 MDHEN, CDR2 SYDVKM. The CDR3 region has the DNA TGTGCCAGCAGTTTATTATGGACAGGGGATTCACCCCTCCACTTT. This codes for CASSLLWTGDSPLHF.

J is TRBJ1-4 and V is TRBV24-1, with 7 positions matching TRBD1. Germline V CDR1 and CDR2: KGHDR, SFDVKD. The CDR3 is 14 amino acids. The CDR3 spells CGRDRPATNEKLFF. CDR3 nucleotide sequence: TGTGGCCGGGACAGACCTGCAACTAATGAAAAACTGTTTTTT.

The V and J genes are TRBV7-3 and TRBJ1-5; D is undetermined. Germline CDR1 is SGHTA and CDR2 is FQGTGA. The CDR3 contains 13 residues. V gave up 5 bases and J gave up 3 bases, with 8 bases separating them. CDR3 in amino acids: CASSPDLNQPQHF. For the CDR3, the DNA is TGTGCCAGCAGCCCAGATCTCAATCAGCCCCAGCATTTT.

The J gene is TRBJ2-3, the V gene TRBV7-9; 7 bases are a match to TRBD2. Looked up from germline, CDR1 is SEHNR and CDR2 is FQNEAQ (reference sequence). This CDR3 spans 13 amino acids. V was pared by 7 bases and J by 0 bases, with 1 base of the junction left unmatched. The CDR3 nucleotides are TGTGCCAGCAATAGCGGGAGCACAGATACGCAGTATTTT. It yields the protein CASNSGSTDTQYF.

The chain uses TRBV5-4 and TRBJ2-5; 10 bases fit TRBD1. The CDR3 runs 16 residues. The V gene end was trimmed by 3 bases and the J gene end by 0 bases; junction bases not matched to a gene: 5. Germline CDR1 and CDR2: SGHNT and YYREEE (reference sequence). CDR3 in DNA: TGTGCCAGCAGCTCAGCCGGGACAGGGGACCAAGAGACCCAGTACTTC. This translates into CASSSAGTGDQETQYF.

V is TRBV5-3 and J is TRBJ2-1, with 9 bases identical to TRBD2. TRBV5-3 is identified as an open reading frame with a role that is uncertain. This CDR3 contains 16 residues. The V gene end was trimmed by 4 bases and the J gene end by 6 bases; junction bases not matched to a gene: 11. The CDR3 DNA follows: TGTGCCAGAAGCGGCTTTTGTAGCGGGAGTACCAATGAGCAGTTCTTC. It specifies CARSGFCSGSTNEQFF.